A selection of T cell receptor beta chains follows, all from one sample in a study of metastatic and nonmetastatic thyroid tumors. MiXCR reprocessed the PCR reads for TCRdb. In the table there are 14,000 or so clones, 25% to 30% of which are singletons. Sequenced input: blood. All receptors derive from a female donor with papillary thyroid cancer or a benign thyroid nodule (not recorded which). Some clones in this sample may be carry-over from other donors' samples. Both conserved end residues are trimmed from each CDR3.

TRBV7-2,TRBJ2-1,ASSLAGTVCQAEQF
TRBV3-1,TRBJ2-1,ASSKGVAGGNEQF
TRBV5-6,TRBJ1-5,ASSLGRAYSNQPQH
TRBV5-1,TRBJ1-2,ASSAGRALSYGYT
TRBV18,TRBJ1-2,ASSPSQGVVYGYT
TRBV14,TRBJ1-1,ASTPVNTEAF
TRBV6-1,TRBJ1-2,ASRSTGKGWDYGYT
TRBV19,TRBJ2-1,ASSIVWQNNEQF
TRBV20-1,TRBJ2-1,SAADYRGGNEQF
TRBV6-1,TRBJ2-7,ASSLVNYEQY
TRBV7-9,TRBJ2-3,ASPGEGGGDTQY
TRBV11-2,TRBJ2-5,ASSRGLFQETQY
TRBV10-2,TRBJ2-1,ASSVRGPGTVTYNEQF
TRBV7-2,TRBJ2-7,ASSSRGQGDEQY
TRBV5-1,TRBJ2-7,ASKRLADSYEQY
TRBV7-9,TRBJ2-3,ASRSAAGADTQY
TRBV20-1,TRBJ1-5,SASGVFAPGNQPQH
TRBV12-3/TRBV12-4,TRBJ1-5,ASREGAQPQH
TRBV10-2,TRBJ1-6,ASRDSSSYNSPLH
TRBV4-3,TRBJ1-6,ASSQDFGTGGNSPLH
TRBV9,TRBJ2-7,ASSVAGAFSYEQY
TRBV3-1,TRBJ1-4,ASSPRPPGPLNEKLF
TRBV2,TRBJ1-4,ASSDSGGPNEKLF
TRBV6-1,TRBJ1-1,ASRAGSDTEAF
TRBV7-9,TRBJ2-5,ASSLGGGNQETQY
TRBV9,TRBJ2-3,ASSVYWRSTDTQY
TRBV11-2,TRBJ1-5,ASSSDPISVNQPQH
TRBV5-1,TRBJ2-7,ASSLESGGYYEQY
TRBV20-1,TRBJ2-1,SASPLRRGGEYNEQF
TRBV20-1,TRBJ2-7,SAKESGTGSSEQY
TRBV10-1,TRBJ2-7,ASSEYRGGGQY
TRBV5-1,TRBJ2-2,ASGDGANTGELF
TRBV12-3/TRBV12-4,TRBJ2-7,ASSSTSGSYEQY
TRBV6-2/TRBV6-3,TRBJ2-7,ASSQGARGPLDEQY
TRBV11-2,TRBJ1-1,ASSFVSSAVMGGGAF
TRBV2,TRBJ2-5,ASSLGTGRSETQY
TRBV4-1,TRBJ2-5,ASSQYEVAGDSGETQY
TRBV6-2/TRBV6-3,TRBJ2-2,ASSPWAWGTGELF
TRBV6-5,TRBJ2-7,ASSYSRYSYEQY
TRBV2,TRBJ2-5,ASRPSGGVFETQY
TRBV30,TRBJ2-7,AWKFLGTSGMLSSYEQY
TRBV18,TRBJ1-1,ASSPDRVNTEAF
TRBV5-6,TRBJ1-2,ASSPGVRGAGYT
TRBV2,TRBJ1-1,ASSEFWGPNTEAF
TRBV15,TRBJ1-6,ATSRDLGHHNSPLH
TRBV6-1,TRBJ2-3,ASRATRKTDTQY
TRBV5-5,TRBJ2-2,ASSLATGIGELF
TRBV6-4,TRBJ2-3,ASSDRAGTDTQY
TRBV27,TRBJ1-2,ASSLRGGLRGHT
TRBV2,TRBJ1-5,ASRMADEPQH
TRBV6-4,TRBJ1-6,ASRGGEDLWNSPLH
TRBV6-1,TRBJ2-3,ASSSQAENTDTQY
TRBV4-2,TRBJ2-7,ASSQDGSSGGYEQY
TRBV5-6,TRBJ2-3,ASSYSGRSTDTQY
TRBV4-1,TRBJ2-3,ASSPGGGPGIRDTQY
TRBV6-1,TRBJ2-7,ASSELLSYEQY